This TCR beta chain was profiled in a study of cytomegalovirus exposure and HLA in healthy donors. The CDR3 contains 16 residues. Per germline, CDR1 SSHAT and CDR2 FNYEAQ (reference sequence). The PCR had 60 Vbeta and 13 Jbeta primers. The protocol was immunoSEQ multiplex PCR, while the TCRdb copy is restricted to in-frame clones and leaves out a portion. There are around 120,000 clones in the sample, with 0.45% to 0.6% held by the top ten. Regarding this clone: At one end, the junction sequence differs from germline, possibly due to a read error.

Sequenced: PBMCs. The sequence came from a man in his forties or fifties in good health and CMV-seronegative. This chain connects TRBV7-7 to TRBJ2-7, with 9 bases matching TRBD1. The CDR3 is CASSLTHRGPNYEQYF. In DNA, the CDR3 is TGTGCTAGCAGCTTAACCCACAGGGGGCCTAACTACGAGCAGTACTTC. Full variable domain (outside the CDR3, taken from reference TRBV7-7 and TRBJ2-7): GAGVSQSPRYKVTKRGQDVTLRCDPISSHATLYWYQQALGQGPEFLTYFNYEAQPDKSGLPSDRFSAERPEGSISTLTIQRTEQRDSAMYRCASSLTHRGPNYEQYFGPGTRLTVT.